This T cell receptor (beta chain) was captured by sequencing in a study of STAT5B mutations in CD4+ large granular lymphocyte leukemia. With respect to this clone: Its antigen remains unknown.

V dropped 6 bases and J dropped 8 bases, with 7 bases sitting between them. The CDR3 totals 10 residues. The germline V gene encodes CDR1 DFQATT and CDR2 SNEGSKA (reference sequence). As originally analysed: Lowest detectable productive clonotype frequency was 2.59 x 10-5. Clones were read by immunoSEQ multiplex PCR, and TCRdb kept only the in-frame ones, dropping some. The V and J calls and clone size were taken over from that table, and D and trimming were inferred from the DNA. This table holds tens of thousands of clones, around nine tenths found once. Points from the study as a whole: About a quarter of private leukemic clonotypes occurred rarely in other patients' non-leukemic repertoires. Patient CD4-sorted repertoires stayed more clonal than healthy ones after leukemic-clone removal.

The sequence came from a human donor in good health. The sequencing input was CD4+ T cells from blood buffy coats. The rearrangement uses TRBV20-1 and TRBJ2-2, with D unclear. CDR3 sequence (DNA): TGCAGTGCCCTTAGTGGGGAGCTGTTTTTT. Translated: CSALSGELFF.